The rows below give T cell receptor beta chains drawn from one sample of a study of blood T cell repertoires in COVID-19. Method: immunoSEQ multiplex PCR; TCRdb's copy keeps in-frame clones and lacks some. The table includes some 200,000 clones, around 82% detected once. The specimen sequenced was PBMCs or T cells enriched from blood (not recorded which). These receptors all come from a woman in her forties or fifties who had been exposed to COVID-19. The CDR3 runs from the conserved cysteine through the conserved F or W. Each record gives: V gene, J gene, clone size, D gene, CDR3 protein, CDR3 DNA. A D gene is named only where the DNA matches it firmly. Clone size is stated in some rows and not others, as once, few, many or a class when expanded.

v_call: TRBV6-5
j_call: TRBJ1-5
clone_size: many
d_call: -
cdr3_aa: CASTRGGYSNQPQHF
cdr3_nt: TGTGCCAGCACCCGAGGTGGTTATAGCAATCAGCCCCAGCATTTT

v_call: TRBV27
j_call: TRBJ1-2
clone_size: -
d_call: -
cdr3_aa: CASSLGQNYGYTF
cdr3_nt: TGTGCCAGCAGTTTAGGACAGAACTATGGCTACACCTTC

v_call: TRBV2
j_call: TRBJ1-1
clone_size: -
d_call: TRBD1
cdr3_aa: CASIGAGGIFGNTEAFF
cdr3_nt: TGTGCCAGCATTGGCGCAGGGGGAATATTTGGGAACACTGAAGCTTTCTTT

v_call: TRBV14
j_call: TRBJ1-1
clone_size: once
d_call: -
cdr3_aa: CASSLLSGKGEAFF
cdr3_nt: TGTGCCAGCAGCCTCTTGTCGGGGAAGGGAGAAGCTTTCTTT

v_call: TRBV3-1/TRBV3-2
j_call: TRBJ1-2
clone_size: -
d_call: -
cdr3_aa: CASSRDVYGYTF
cdr3_nt: TGTGCCAGCAGCCGAGACGTATATGGCTACACCTTC

v_call: TRBV12-5
j_call: TRBJ2-7
clone_size: few
d_call: -
cdr3_aa: CASGLGAVSYEQYF
cdr3_nt: TGTGCTAGTGGTTTGGGTGCGGTCTCCTACGAGCAGTACTTC

v_call: TRBV5-5
j_call: TRBJ2-7
clone_size: -
d_call: TRBD2
cdr3_aa: CASSAGTSGYYEQYF
cdr3_nt: TGTGCCAGCAGCGCCGGGACTAGCGGATACTACGAGCAGTACTTC

v_call: TRBV5-1
j_call: TRBJ2-1
clone_size: once
d_call: TRBD2
cdr3_aa: CASSLVTSGAYNEQFF
cdr3_nt: TGCGCCAGCAGCTTGGTGACTAGCGGGGCCTACAATGAGCAGTTCTTC

v_call: TRBV9
j_call: TRBJ2-7
clone_size: -
d_call: TRBD2
cdr3_aa: CASSVGNSGTYEQYF
cdr3_nt: TGTGCCAGCAGCGTAGGAAATAGCGGGACCTACGAGCAGTACTTC

v_call: TRBV25-1
j_call: TRBJ1-6
clone_size: -
d_call: -
cdr3_aa: CASSESNSRSSYNSPLHF
cdr3_nt: TGTGCCAGCAGTGAATCGAACTCCCGGAGCTCCTATAATTCACCCCTCCACTTT

v_call: TRBV20-1
j_call: TRBJ2-1
clone_size: few
d_call: TRBD1
cdr3_aa: CSASGGTGATYNEQFF
cdr3_nt: TGCAGTGCTAGTGGGGGGACAGGGGCCACCTACAATGAGCAGTTCTTC

v_call: TRBV12-3/TRBV12-4
j_call: TRBJ1-1
clone_size: once
d_call: -
cdr3_aa: CASSPVRTEAFF
cdr3_nt: TGTGCCAGCAGCCCGGTACGGACTGAAGCTTTCTTT

v_call: TRBV30
j_call: TRBJ2-7
clone_size: -
d_call: -
cdr3_aa: CAWTSSSEYEQYF
cdr3_nt: TGTGCCTGGACATCAAGCTCCGAGTACGAGCAGTACTTC

v_call: TRBV5-4
j_call: TRBJ2-3
clone_size: -
d_call: TRBD2
cdr3_aa: CASSSTSGGVGADTQYF
cdr3_nt: TGTGCCAGCAGCTCCACTAGCGGGGGGGTGGGGGCAGATACGCAGTATTTT

v_call: TRBV5-4
j_call: TRBJ1-2
clone_size: -
d_call: TRBD1
cdr3_aa: CASSLDRGYGYTF
cdr3_nt: TGTGCCAGCAGCTTGGACAGGGGCTATGGCTACACCTTC

v_call: TRBV29-1
j_call: TRBJ1-3
clone_size: -
d_call: -
cdr3_aa: CSVFYGGGSGNTIYF
cdr3_nt: TGCAGCGTTTTTTACGGCGGGGGCTCTGGAAACACCATATATTTT

v_call: TRBV11-2
j_call: TRBJ2-2
clone_size: -
d_call: -
cdr3_aa: CASSSTSAGELFF
cdr3_nt: TGTGCCAGCAGCTCCACTAGTGCTGGGGAGCTGTTTTTT

v_call: TRBV7-3
j_call: TRBJ1-2
clone_size: -
d_call: TRBD1
cdr3_aa: CASSFRQGDGYTF
cdr3_nt: TGTGCCAGCAGCTTCCGACAGGGGGATGGCTACACCTTC

v_call: TRBV6-5
j_call: TRBJ2-2
clone_size: -
d_call: -
cdr3_aa: CASSYRRGSGELFF
cdr3_nt: TGTGCCAGCAGTTACCGTCGGGGGTCCGGGGAGCTGTTTTTT

v_call: TRBV7-9
j_call: TRBJ1-1
clone_size: -
d_call: -
cdr3_aa: CASSSPQGEENTEAFF
cdr3_nt: TGTGCCAGCAGCTCCCCGCAAGGGGAGGAGAACACTGAAGCTTTCTTT

v_call: TRBV6-1
j_call: TRBJ1-2
clone_size: few
d_call: -
cdr3_aa: CASSDRGSSGYTF
cdr3_nt: TGTGCCAGCAGTGATCGGGGTTCTAGCGGCTACACCTTC

v_call: TRBV7-8
j_call: TRBJ1-3
clone_size: -
d_call: -
cdr3_aa: CASSLALLGNTIYF
cdr3_nt: TGTGCCAGCAGCTTAGCTTTATTGGGAAACACCATATATTTT

v_call: TRBV4-3
j_call: TRBJ1-2
clone_size: once
d_call: TRBD1
cdr3_aa: CASSQARTGPNYGYTF
cdr3_nt: TGCGCCAGCAGCCAAGCAAGGACAGGCCCTAACTATGGCTACACCTTC

v_call: TRBV9
j_call: TRBJ2-4
clone_size: -
d_call: TRBD2
cdr3_aa: CASSPHSSGLAKNIQYF
cdr3_nt: TGTGCCAGCAGCCCCCACTCTAGCGGCCTCGCCAAAAACATTCAGTACTTC

v_call: TRBV19
j_call: TRBJ1-2
clone_size: -
d_call: TRBD1
cdr3_aa: CASATGAGGYTF
cdr3_nt: TGTGCCAGTGCCACAGGGGCGGGTGGCTACACCTTC

v_call: TRBV30
j_call: TRBJ1-6
clone_size: few
d_call: TRBD1
cdr3_aa: CAWSVDRVNSPLHF
cdr3_nt: TGTGCCTGGAGTGTAGACAGGGTAAACTCACCCCTCCACTTT

v_call: TRBV5-4
j_call: TRBJ1-5
clone_size: -
d_call: TRBD1
cdr3_aa: CASSPGTGGNQPQHF
cdr3_nt: TGTGCCAGCAGCCCAGGGACAGGGGGCAATCAGCCCCAGCATTTT

v_call: TRBV9
j_call: TRBJ1-1
clone_size: -
d_call: -
cdr3_aa: CASSVRALNTEAFF
cdr3_nt: TGTGCCAGCTCTGTGAGGGCCCTGAACACTGAAGCTTTCTTT